This TCR beta chain was identified in a study of T cell clonotyping in hematopoietic cell transplantation listed by TCRdb under 2021. In the study overall: The study collected approximately 130 blood samples from 30 to 40 consecutive transplant recipients and their related donors. Recruitment of patients was conducted between 2015 and January 2017, and follow-up was continued until September 2020 or death. General conclusions and limits of the study: The sample size was limited, and CD4 and CD8 repertoire contributions could not be separated because cells were not sorted. After transplant, TCR diversity in recipients dropped, and pathologically expanded clonotypes increased progressively from day 30 to day 180. Inverse Simpson Index values from donors and from recipients before transplant predicted broader TCR repertoire diversity after transplant. Just a small fraction of recipient repertoires overlapped with donor repertoires, and more than 95% appeared de novo at the given depth.

What this sample's time point label stands for: 30 days after allo-HCT. Blood samples were obtained from recipients approximately 28 days before transplant and at days 30, 100 and 180 after transplant. Nuclei Lysis Solution was used to extract genomic DNA from fresh or cryopreserved unfractionated peripheral blood mononuclear cells. With the immunoSEQ assay, which is a bias-controlled multiplex PCR relying on V- and J-specific primers, TCR beta CDR3 regions were amplified from genomic DNA. A second PCR step added a proprietary barcode and Illumina adapter sequences to the CDR3 amplicons. An Illumina MiSeq instrument was used for sequencing of the CDR3 libraries. The source study handled its data this way. Export and quality control were done with immunoSEQ Analyzer 3.0, while downstream analyses used R Bioconductor and Immunarch. Only productive rearrangements in the normalized downsampled data set went into calculating the repertoire metrics. In the normalized cohort, a clonotype counted as pathologically expanded if the clonotype was larger than 5 templates. The Inverse Simpson Index was used to measure repertoire diversity. CMV-specificity analyses were carried out on the non-normalized data set to capture all clonotypes. Held by TCRdb, this immuneACCESS table contains in-frame sequences only and omits some clones. Under half of the omission traces to an unresolved V gene where checked; the cause of the rest is unknown. The V and J calls and clone size were taken over from that table, and D and trimming were inferred from the DNA. Counted in this sample were some 10,000 clones; about half of them appeared once. The ten most abundant clones make up about 7.7% of the sample.

With regard to this clone: Its antigen is unknown. Per-base qualities were not stored, and no clone one base away is much larger.

Taken from the germline V gene, the CDR1 and CDR2 loops are MDHEN and SYDVKM. Trimming accounts for 5 bases at V and 3 bases at J, while the number of junction bases matched to no gene is 7. From cysteine to phenylalanine, the CDR3 is 15 amino acids long. The sequence is cut down to CDR3 DNA, 45 bases in frame from base 1. This receptor was identified in a male patient aged 45-60 years who had an allogeneic stem cell transplant from an unrelated donor, so the T cells may come from the graft donor. Some clones in this sample may be carry-over from other donors' samples. The input for sequencing was PBMCs, taken 30 days after allogeneic stem cell transplant. Recombination linked TRBV28 to TRBJ2-7; the junction holds 10 bases that match TRBD2. The CDR3 sequence is CASSPQRLAGYEQYF. The bases read TGTGCCAGCAGTCCACAAAGACTAGCGGGCTACGAGCAGTACTTC.